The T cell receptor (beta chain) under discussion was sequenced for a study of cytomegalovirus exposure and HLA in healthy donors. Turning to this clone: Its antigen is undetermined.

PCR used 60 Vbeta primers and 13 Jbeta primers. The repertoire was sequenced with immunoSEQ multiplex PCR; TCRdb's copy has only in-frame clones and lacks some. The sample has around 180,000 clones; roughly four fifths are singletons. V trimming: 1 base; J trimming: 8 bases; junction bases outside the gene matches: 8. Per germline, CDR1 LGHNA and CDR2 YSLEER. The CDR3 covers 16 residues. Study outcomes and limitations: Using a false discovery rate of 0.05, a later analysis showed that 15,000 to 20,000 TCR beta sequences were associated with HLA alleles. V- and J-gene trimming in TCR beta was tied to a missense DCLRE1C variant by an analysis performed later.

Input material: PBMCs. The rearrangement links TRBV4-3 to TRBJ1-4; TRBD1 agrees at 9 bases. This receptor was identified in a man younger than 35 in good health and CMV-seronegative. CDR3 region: CASSQGMGTGNEKLFF. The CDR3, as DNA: TGCGCCAGCAGCCAAGGGATGGGGACAGGGAACGAAAAACTGTTTTTT.